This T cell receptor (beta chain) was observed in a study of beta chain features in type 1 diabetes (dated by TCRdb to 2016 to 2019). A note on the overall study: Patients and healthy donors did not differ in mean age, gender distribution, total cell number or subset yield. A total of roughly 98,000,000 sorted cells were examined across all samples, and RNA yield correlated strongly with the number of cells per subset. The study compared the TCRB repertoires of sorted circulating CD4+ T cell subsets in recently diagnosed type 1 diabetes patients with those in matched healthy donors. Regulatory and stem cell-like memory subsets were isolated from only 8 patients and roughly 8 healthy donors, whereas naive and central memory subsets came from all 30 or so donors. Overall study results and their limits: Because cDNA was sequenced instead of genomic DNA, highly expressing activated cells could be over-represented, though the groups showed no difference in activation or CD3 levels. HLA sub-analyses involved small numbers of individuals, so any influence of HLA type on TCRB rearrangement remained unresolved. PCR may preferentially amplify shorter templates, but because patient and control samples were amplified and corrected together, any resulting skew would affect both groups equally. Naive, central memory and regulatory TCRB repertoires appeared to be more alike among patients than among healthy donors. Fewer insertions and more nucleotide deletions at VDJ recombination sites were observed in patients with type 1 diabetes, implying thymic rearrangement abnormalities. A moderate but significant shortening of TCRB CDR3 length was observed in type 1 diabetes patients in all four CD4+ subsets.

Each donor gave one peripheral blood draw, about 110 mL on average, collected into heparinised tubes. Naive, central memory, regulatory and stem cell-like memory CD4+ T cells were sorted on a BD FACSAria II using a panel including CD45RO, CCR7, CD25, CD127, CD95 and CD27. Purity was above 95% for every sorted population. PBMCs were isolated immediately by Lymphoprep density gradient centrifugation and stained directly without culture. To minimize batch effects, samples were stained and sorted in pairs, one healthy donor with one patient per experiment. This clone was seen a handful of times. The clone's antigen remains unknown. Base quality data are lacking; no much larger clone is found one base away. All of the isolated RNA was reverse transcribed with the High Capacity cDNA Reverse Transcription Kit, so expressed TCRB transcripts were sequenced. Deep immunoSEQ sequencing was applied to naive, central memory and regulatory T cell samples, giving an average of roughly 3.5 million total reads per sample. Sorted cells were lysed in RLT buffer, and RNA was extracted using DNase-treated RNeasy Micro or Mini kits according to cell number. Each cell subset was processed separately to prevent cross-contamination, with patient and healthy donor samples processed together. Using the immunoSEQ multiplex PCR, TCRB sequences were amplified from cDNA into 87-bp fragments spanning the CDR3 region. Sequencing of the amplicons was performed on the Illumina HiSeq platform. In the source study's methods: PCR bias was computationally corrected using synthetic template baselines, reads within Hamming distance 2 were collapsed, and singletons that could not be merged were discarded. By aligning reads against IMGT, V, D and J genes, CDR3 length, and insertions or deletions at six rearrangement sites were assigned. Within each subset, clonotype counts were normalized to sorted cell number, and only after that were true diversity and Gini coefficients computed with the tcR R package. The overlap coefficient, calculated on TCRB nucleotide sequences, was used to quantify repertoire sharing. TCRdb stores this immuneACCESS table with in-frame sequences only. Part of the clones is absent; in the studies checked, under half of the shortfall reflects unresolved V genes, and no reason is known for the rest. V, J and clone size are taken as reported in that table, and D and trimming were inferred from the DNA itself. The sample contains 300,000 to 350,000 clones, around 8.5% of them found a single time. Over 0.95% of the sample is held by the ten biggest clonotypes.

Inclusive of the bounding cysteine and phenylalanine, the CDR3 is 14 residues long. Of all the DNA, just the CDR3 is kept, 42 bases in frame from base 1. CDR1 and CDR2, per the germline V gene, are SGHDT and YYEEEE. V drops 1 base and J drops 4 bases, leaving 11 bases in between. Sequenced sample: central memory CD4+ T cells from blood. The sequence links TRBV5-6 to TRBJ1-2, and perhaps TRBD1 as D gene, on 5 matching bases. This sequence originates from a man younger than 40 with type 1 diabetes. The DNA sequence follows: TGTGCCAGCAGCTTGAGGGCAGGGCGCTATGGCTACACCTTC. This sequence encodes CASSLRAGRYGYTF.